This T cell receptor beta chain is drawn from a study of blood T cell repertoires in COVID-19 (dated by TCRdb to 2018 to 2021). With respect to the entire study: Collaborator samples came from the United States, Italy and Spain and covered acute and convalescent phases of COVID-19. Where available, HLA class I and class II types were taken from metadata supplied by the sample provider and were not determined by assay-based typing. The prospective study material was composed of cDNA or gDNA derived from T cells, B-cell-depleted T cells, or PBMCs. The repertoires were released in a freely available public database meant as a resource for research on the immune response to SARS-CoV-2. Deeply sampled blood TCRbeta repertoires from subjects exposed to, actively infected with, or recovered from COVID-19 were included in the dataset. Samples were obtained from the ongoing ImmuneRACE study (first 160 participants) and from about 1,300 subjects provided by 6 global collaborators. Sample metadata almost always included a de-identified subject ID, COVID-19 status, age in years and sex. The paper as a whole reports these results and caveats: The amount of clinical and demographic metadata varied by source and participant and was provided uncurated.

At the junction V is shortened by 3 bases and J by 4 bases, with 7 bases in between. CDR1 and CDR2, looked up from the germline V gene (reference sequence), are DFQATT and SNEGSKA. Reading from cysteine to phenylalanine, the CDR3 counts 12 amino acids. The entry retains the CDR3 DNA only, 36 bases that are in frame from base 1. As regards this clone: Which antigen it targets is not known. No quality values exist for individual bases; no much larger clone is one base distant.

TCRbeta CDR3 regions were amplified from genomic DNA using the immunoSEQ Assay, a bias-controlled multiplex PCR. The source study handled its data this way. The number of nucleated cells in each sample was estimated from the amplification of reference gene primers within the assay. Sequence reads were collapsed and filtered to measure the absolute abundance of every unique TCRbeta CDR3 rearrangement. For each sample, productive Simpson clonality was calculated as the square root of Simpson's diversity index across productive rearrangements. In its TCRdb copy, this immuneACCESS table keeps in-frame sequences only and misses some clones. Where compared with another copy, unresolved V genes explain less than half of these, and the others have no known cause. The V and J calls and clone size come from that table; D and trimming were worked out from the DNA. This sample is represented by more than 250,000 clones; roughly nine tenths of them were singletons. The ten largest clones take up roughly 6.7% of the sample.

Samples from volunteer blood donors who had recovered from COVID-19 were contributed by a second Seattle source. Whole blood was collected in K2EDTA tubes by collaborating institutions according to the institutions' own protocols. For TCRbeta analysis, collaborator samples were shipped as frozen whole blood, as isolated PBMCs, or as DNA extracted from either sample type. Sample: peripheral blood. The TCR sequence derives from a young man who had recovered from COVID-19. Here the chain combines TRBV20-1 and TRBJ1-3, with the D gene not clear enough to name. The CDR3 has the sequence CSASSVGNTIYF. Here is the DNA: TGCAGTGCTAGTTCCGTGGGAAACACCATATATTTT.